What follows are 25 T cell receptor beta chains derived from one specimen sequenced in a study of cytomegalovirus exposure and HLA in healthy donors. The study ran its PCR with 60 Vbeta and 13 Jbeta primers. Method: immunoSEQ multiplex PCR; TCRdb's copy keeps in-frame clones and lacks some. The sample consists of 100,000 to 150,000 clones, about 80% of them appearing once. Sequences were obtained from PBMCs. The receptor source for this set is a young man in good health and CMV-seropositive.

This chain connects TRBV18 to TRBJ1-1, with D tentatively TRBD1 (5 bases). From germline, CDR1 is KGHSH and CDR2 LQKENI. The CDR3 totals 15 residues. Trimming removed 1 base at V and 2 bases at J, with 11 bases between. CDR3 protein: CASSPRGTANTEAFF. In DNA form, the CDR3 reads TGTGCCAGCTCACCACGGGGCACAGCCAACACTGAAGCTTTCTTT.

The gene calls are TRBV2 and TRBJ1-5; the match to TRBD1 covers 9 bases. Germline trimming cut 6 bases from V and 4 bases from J; bases unmatched to any gene: 7. This CDR3 has 15 amino acids. Germline lookup yields CDR1 SNHLY and CDR2 FYNNEI. CDR3 nucleotides: TGTGCCAGCAGCCCGGGACAGGGTATGAATCAGCCCCAGCATTTT. This translates into CASSPGQGMNQPQHF.

V usage is TRBV6-1 and J usage is TRBJ2-3; D is ambiguous. From germline, CDR1 is MNHNS and CDR2 SASEGT. Trimming removed 3 bases from V and 5 bases from J, with 6 bases in between. The CDR3 is made up of 12 amino acids. CDR3 amino acids: CASSDSRDTQYF. The CDR3 coding sequence is TGTGCCAGCAGTGACTCGAGAGATACGCAGTATTTT.

This clone has only a few counts. This rearrangement joins TRBV6-1 to TRBJ1-2; 9 bases are a match to TRBD1. J was trimmed by 6 bases and V by 6 bases; bases with no gene match: 14. This CDR3 contains 16 residues. Germline CDR1 reads MNHNS; CDR2 reads SASEGT. The CDR3 sequence: CASRERVRQGVNGYTF. The CDR3 nucleotides are TGTGCCAGCAGAGAACGAGTACGACAGGGGGTTAATGGCTACACCTTC.

The rearrangement links TRBV2 to TRBJ2-3, with 7 positions matching TRBD2. This CDR3 contains 14 residues. Looked up from germline, CDR1 is SNHLY and CDR2 is FYNNEI. J was trimmed by 5 bases and V by 10 bases; bases with no gene match: 12. The CDR3 bases are TGTGCCACAGCCCGGGGGGTTGGGAAAGATACGCAGTATTTT. This gives the protein CATARGVGKDTQYF.

The CDR3 DNA sequence: TGCGCCAGCAGGGTACAGCGAGGGATTCACCCCCTCCACTTT. Translation: CASRVQRGIHPLHF. This chain links TRBV10-2 with TRBJ1-6; no definite D call. CDR1 and CDR2 (germline): WSHSY, SAAADI. V gave up 6 bases and J gave up 13 bases, with 19 bases separating them. The CDR3 has 14 amino acids.

This clone was picked up a small number of times. This chain links TRBV21-1 with TRBJ2-7; the listed D gene, TRBD1, was not tested against the DNA. TRBV21-1 is marked as a pseudogene. There are 16 residues in the CDR3. CDR3 region: CASKGHRDRGIYEQYF. DNA for the CDR3: TGTGCCAGCAAGGGGCACCGGGACAGGGGGATCTACGAGCAGTACTTC.

The chain links TRBV28 to TRBJ1-2; 9 nucleotides match TRBD1. The trim removed 10 bases at V and 4 bases at J, leaving 10 bases unmatched. Germline CDR1 reads MDHEN; CDR2 reads SYDVKM. CDR3 length: 14 amino acids. CDR3 nucleotide sequence: TGTGCCATCAACTTACAGGGGGCGGGCTATGGCTACACCTTC. Translation: CAINLQGAGYGYTF.

This chain connects TRBV10-2 to TRBJ1-4; D gene unclear. V was cut by 2 bases and J by 7 bases, with 14 bases left in between. Germline CDR1 WSHSY, CDR2 SAAADI. The CDR3 is 15 residues long. The CDR3: CASSESGGLGEKLFF. The CDR3 nucleotides are TGCGCCAGCAGTGAGAGTGGAGGGCTGGGTGAAAAACTGTTTTTT.

This chain links TRBV29-1 with TRBJ1-2; a weak D match, TRBD1 (6 bases). V gave up 1 base and J gave up 6 bases, with 18 bases separating them. Per germline, CDR1 SQVTM and CDR2 ANQGSEA. The CDR3 has 15 residues. CDR3 in DNA: TGCAGCGTTGAAGTTTGGGGGGGCGGATTCAATGGCTACACCTTC. Its translation: CSVEVWGGGFNGYTF.

CDR3 DNA sequence: TGTGCCAGTAGTAGAGGGGGCGGTCAGCCCCAGCATTTT. Protein product: CASSRGGGQPQHF. The chain combines TRBV19 with TRBJ1-5, with 7 nucleotides matching TRBD1. The germline gives CDR1 LNHDA, CDR2 SQIVND (reference sequence). V was pared by 4 bases and J by 6 bases, with 3 bases of the junction left unmatched. The CDR3 has 13 residues.

The rearrangement links TRBV4-1 to TRBJ1-5; D remains ambiguous. This CDR3 spans 14 amino acids. Germline CDR1 reads MGHRA; CDR2 reads YSYEKL. V shed 0 bases and J shed 2 bases, with 5 bases lying between them. The CDR3 nucleotides read TGCGCCAGCAGCCAAGAGTCGGGCAATCAGCCCCAGCATTTT. Amino acids: CASSQESGNQPQHF.

The V and J genes are TRBV9 and TRBJ1-1; TRBD1 might be the D (5 bases). Trimming cost V 4 bases and J 1 base, with 11 bases left between them. The V gene's germline CDR1 is SGDLS and CDR2 YYNGEE. This CDR3 spans 14 amino acids. CDR3 in DNA: TGTGCCAGCAGCCCCATACAGGAGAACACTGAAGCTTTCTTT. This encodes CASSPIQENTEAFF.

The rearrangement links TRBV5-1 to TRBJ1-1, with D maybe TRBD1 (6 bases). Germline CDR1 is SGHRS and CDR2 is YFSETQ. The CDR3 covers 18 residues. The V gene lost 5 bases and the J gene lost 1 base, with 24 bases spanning the gap. CDR3 amino acids: CASRTQPAGELWNTEAFF. CDR3 nucleotide sequence: TGCGCCAGCAGGACCCAACCGGCAGGGGAGTTATGGAACACTGAAGCTTTCTTT.

On this clone itself: One junction end does not reproduce the germline sequence, and a read error may be involved. Other DNA sequences in this sample translate to the same CDR3. This chain connects TRBV7-3 to TRBJ1-1; TRBD1 agrees at 8 bases. This CDR3 is built from 13 residues. Germline CDR1 and CDR2: SGHTA and FQGTGA. The chain's CDR3 is CASSLTGGTEAFF. The CDR3 DNA is TGTGCCAGCAGCCTAACAGGGGGCACTGAAGCTTTCTTT. Supplemented by reference TRBV7-3 and TRBJ1-1, the full variable domain reads GAGVSQTPSNKVTEKGKYVELRCDPISGHTALYWYRQSLGQGPEFLIYFQGTGAADDSGLPNDRFFAVRPEGSVSTLKIQRTERGDSAVYLCASSLTGGTEAFFGQGTRLTVV.

The table lists this clone with a count of one. The chain recombines TRBV4-1 with TRBJ1-2, with a weak D call TRBD1 (5 bases). The germline gives CDR1 MGHRA, CDR2 YSYEKL. Trimming left V 4 bases short and J 0 bases short, with 12 bases between. The CDR3 has 15 residues. The CDR3 DNA reads as TGCGCCAGCAGCCCAAAACAGGTACCTAACTATGGCTACACCTTC. It encodes CASSPKQVPNYGYTF.

The genes are TRBV5-6 and TRBJ2-5, with TRBD1 matching 7 bases. V shed 3 bases and J 5 bases; nucleotides not matched to a gene: 7. The CDR3 totals 14 residues. Germline CDR1 is SGHDT and CDR2 is YYEEEE. This CDR3 reads CASSSTGPGETQYF. In DNA, the CDR3 is TGTGCCAGCAGCTCGACAGGGCCTGGGGAGACCCAGTACTTC.

This clone was seen a handful of times. The chain is built from TRBV5-5 and TRBJ1-2; tentatively, D is TRBD1 (6 bases). V dropped 4 bases and J dropped 5 bases, with 21 bases sitting between them. CDR1 is SGHKS, CDR2 YYEKEE, per germline (reference sequence). This CDR3 region has 16 residues. This chain's CDR3 is CASSQQVTGVIYGYTF. The CDR3 DNA sequence: TGTGCCAGCAGCCAGCAGGTGACAGGAGTGATTTATGGCTACACCTTC.

The genes are TRBV2 and TRBJ1-5, with D possibly matching TRBD1 (6 bases). The CDR3 spans 14 residues. The V gene's germline CDR1 is SNHLY and CDR2 FYNNEI. V was pared by 1 base and J by 7 bases, with 11 bases between. In nucleotides, the CDR3 is TGTGCCAGCAGTGAAGAAGGGGGAAGGCAGCCCCAGCATTTT. It encodes CASSEEGGRQPQHF.

This chain uses TRBV4-1 with TRBJ2-5; 8 positions match TRBD1. The CDR3 length is 14 residues. The trim removed 3 bases at V and 5 bases at J, leaving 5 bases unmatched. Germline lookup yields CDR1 MGHRA and CDR2 YSYEKL. The CDR3 sequence is CASSQTGVEETQYF. The CDR3 DNA reads as TGCGCCAGCAGCCAGACAGGGGTTGAGGAGACCCAGTACTTC.

About this clone: At one boundary the junction diverges from the germline segment, which might be a read error. The chain is built from TRBV7-9 and TRBJ1-1; 7 bases are a match to TRBD1. This CDR3 contains 11 residues. Germline V lookup: CDR1 SEHNR, CDR2 FQNEAQ (reference sequence). The CDR3 DNA is TGTGCCAGCAGCTTAATTAGGGGGCTACACTTT. It specifies CASSLIRGLHF. Based on the CDR3 plus reference TRBV7-9 and TRBJ1-1, the full variable domain is DTGVSQNPRHKITKRGQNVTFRCDPISEHNRLYWYRQTLGQGPEFLTYFQNEAQLEKSRLLSDRFSAERPKGSFSTLEIQRTEQGDSAMYLCASSLIRGLHFGQGTRLTVV.

The V gene is TRBV29-1, the J gene TRBJ1-2, with D possibly matching TRBD1 (5 bases). The CDR3 is 15 amino acids. The ends were cut back, 2 bases at V and 2 bases at J, with 15 bases in the middle. Germline-derived CDR1 and CDR2 are SQVTM and ANQGSEA. Here the CDR3 DNA reads TGCAGCGTTGAACAGCCAGGGAAACACAACTATGGCTACACCTTC. Protein sequence: CSVEQPGKHNYGYTF.

The rearrangement joins TRBV5-6 to TRBJ2-3, with D uncertain. Per the germline V gene, CDR1 is SGHDT and CDR2 is YYEEEE. CDR3 length: 14 amino acids. V was shortened by 0 bases and J by 2 bases, with 7 bases between the two germline ends. CDR3 in amino acids: CASSLVSYTDTQYF. The CDR3 region has the DNA TGTGCCAGCAGCTTGGTCTCCTACACAGATACGCAGTATTTT.

The V gene is TRBV6-6, the J gene TRBJ1-2, with D unresolved. The germline V gene has CDR1 MNHNY and CDR2 SVGAGI (reference sequence). Trimming took off 10 bases at V and 8 bases at J, with 20 bases between the two ends. This CDR3 has 13 amino acids. DNA of the CDR3: TGTGCCACCCAAGTCGGGGATTTGGGAGGCTACACCTTC. Amino acid sequence: CATQVGDLGGYTF.

V usage is TRBV14 and J usage is TRBJ2-7; D uncertain. Germline loops: CDR1 SGHDN, CDR2 FVKESK. Between the trimmed V and J ends, which lost 6 bases and 5 bases, there was a span of 14 bases. This CDR3 region has 13 residues. CDR3 coding DNA: TGTGCCAGCAGAGGCCAGGTCTACGACGAGCAGTACTTC. Amino acid sequence: CASRGQVYDEQYF.